The next 20 T cell receptor beta chains were all read from a single sample in a study of beta chain features in type 1 diabetes. The study's findings and limits: A moderate, significant TCRB CDR3 shortening appeared in type 1 diabetes across four CD4+ subsets.

All of the isolated RNA was reverse transcribed, so expressed TCRB transcripts were sequenced. Profiled with immunoSEQ multiplex PCR; TCRdb holds only in-frame clones, not every one. Among roughly 730,000 clones listed, roughly 13% were seen once. These receptors' targets are unknown. The sample taken for sequencing was naive CD4+ T cells from blood. These receptors all stem from a man aged 18 to 29 with type 1 diabetes.

This clone was counted only a few times. CDR3 region: CSVEDPGTTIYGYTF. DNA for the CDR3: TGCAGCGTTGAAGATCCGGGGACAACCATTTATGGCTACACCTTC. The gene calls are TRBV29-1 and TRBJ1-2, with D maybe TRBD1 (6 bases). The CDR3 is 15 residues long. V dropped 0 bases and J dropped 5 bases, with 16 bases sitting between them. Germline V gene lookup returns CDR1 SQVTM and CDR2 ANQGSEA.

V is TRBV30 and J is TRBJ2-1; TRBD2 agrees at 11 bases. The CDR3 sequence is 12 residues long. Trimming cost V 7 bases and J 8 bases; bases outside gene matches: 4. Germline lookup yields CDR1 GTSNPN and CDR2 SVGIG (reference sequence). The CDR3 DNA reads TGTGCCTTTAGCGGGGGGGCACATGAGCAGTTCTTC. Protein: CAFSGGAHEQFF.

This clone was recorded a few times. This chain connects TRBV5-1 to TRBJ1-1; tentatively, D is TRBD1 (5 bases). This CDR3 is 15 amino acids long. V was clipped by 2 bases and J by 5 bases, with 16 bases between them. CDR1 is SGHRS and CDR2 is YFSETQ in the germline V gene. The CDR3 DNA follows: TGCGCCAGCAGCTTATTGGTCAGGGAAGGAACTGAAGCTTTCTTT. It codes for CASSLLVREGTEAFF.

The chain carries TRBV7-9 and TRBJ2-1; tentative D call: TRBD1 (6 bases). Germline CDR1 and CDR2: SEHNR and FQNEAQ (reference sequence). Trimming shortened V by 3 bases and J by 0 bases, and 9 bases separated the two germline ends. This CDR3 has 15 residues. CDR3 amino acids: CASSFQGSSYNEQFF. The CDR3 coding sequence is TGTGCCAGCAGCTTCCAGGGGAGCTCCTACAATGAGCAGTTCTTC.

This clone was detected a few times. This sequence joins TRBV19 and TRBJ2-2, with D hard to call. Per the germline V gene, CDR1 is LNHDA and CDR2 is SQIVND (reference sequence). The ends were cut back, 6 bases at V and 1 base at J, with 9 bases in the middle. This CDR3 comprises 14 residues. The CDR3, as DNA: TGTGCCAGTAGAGACGACCGGAACACCGGGGAGCTGTTTTTT. It yields the protein CASRDDRNTGELFF.

A few counts support this clone. J is TRBJ2-7 and V is TRBV9; TRBD1 matches at 8 bases. Germline CDR1 reads SGDLS; CDR2 reads YYNGEE. CDR3 length: 15 amino acids. The V and J ends lost 0 bases and 7 bases, in that order; junction bases with no gene match: 9. As DNA, the CDR3 is TGTGCCAGCAGCGTAGAGCCGGGACAGGCGTTTGAGCAGTACTTC. Residues: CASSVEPGQAFEQYF.

The table lists this clone with a few counts. The chain links TRBV4-2 to TRBJ2-5; 7 nucleotides align to TRBD2. Trimming cost V 8 bases and J 4 bases; bases outside gene matches: 7. CDR3 length equals 13 residues. CDR1 and CDR2 (germline): LGHNA, YNFKEQ. As DNA, the CDR3 is TGTGCCAGCCGGGGTGGGGAGGGAGAGACCCAGTACTTC. Its protein is CASRGGEGETQYF.

The chain combines TRBV20-1 with TRBJ1-2; unclear D gene. Germline CDR1 reads DFQATT; CDR2 reads SNEGSKA (reference sequence). The CDR3 runs 9 residues. V lost 7 bases and J lost 6, with 6 bases in between. The CDR3 DNA reads TGCAGTGGTAGTCATGGCTACACCTTC. Residues: CSGSHGYTF.

Concerning this clone itself: It is likely a read error, because the conserved phenylalanine at the end of the CDR3 is missing. The DNA is omitted, as the CDR3 cannot be located on it reliably, and the CDR3 follows TCRdb's listing. The J gene is TRBJ1-1, the V gene TRBV20-1. The germline V gene has CDR1 DFQATT and CDR2 SNEGSKA (reference sequence). The CDR3 is 8 amino acids in total, end residues counted. CDR3 amino acids: CSAPGTDG.

The chain joins TRBV19 to TRBJ2-1, with D tentatively TRBD2 (5 bases). V lost 5 bases to trimming and J lost 0 bases, with 14 bases between them. This CDR3 is 16 amino acids long. CDR1 and CDR2 (germline): LNHDA, SQIVND (reference sequence). In DNA form, the CDR3 reads TGTGCCAGTAGTTACGGAACCGGGGTCTCCTACAATGAGCAGTTCTTC. This gives the protein CASSYGTGVSYNEQFF. The full variable domain, rest sourced from reference TRBV19 and TRBJ2-1, is DGGITQSPKYLFRKEGQNVTLSCEQNLNHDAMYWYRQDPGQGLRLIYYSQIVNDFQKGDIAEGYSVSREKKESFPLTVTSAQKNPTAFYLCASSYGTGVSYNEQFFGPGTRLTVL.

This clone was counted a few times. The rearrangement links TRBV2 to TRBJ2-2; D may correspond to TRBD1 or TRBD2 (5 bases each). From germline, CDR1 is SNHLY and CDR2 FYNNEI. With 9 bases removed from V and 3 bases from J, the gap between germline ends came to 8 bases. The CDR3 length is 12 residues. The CDR3 here is CASGTDTGELFF. CDR3 nucleotides: TGTGCCAGTGGGACGGACACCGGGGAGCTGTTTTTT.

Only a few counts were recorded for this clone. The chain recombines TRBV7-9 with TRBJ2-7; perhaps D is TRBD1 or TRBD2 (6 bases each). The germline gives CDR1 SEHNR, CDR2 FQNEAQ (reference sequence). Trimming pared 0 bases from V and 6 bases from J, leaving 18 bases between. The CDR3 is 16 amino acids. The CDR3 coding sequence is TGTGCCAGCAGCTTAGCAGGGGGGCCGATGAGTGGCGAGCAGTACTTC. Protein: CASSLAGGPMSGEQYF.

In its sample, this clone was seen a few times. The rearrangement joins TRBV30 to TRBJ2-1; no reliable D call. Germline CDR1 is GTSNPN and CDR2 is SVGIG (reference sequence). The length of the CDR3 is 12 residues. Trimming removed 0 bases from V and 7 bases from J, with 7 bases in between. CDR3 in amino acids: CAWSVRENEQFF. The CDR3 bases are TGTGCCTGGAGTGTTAGAGAGAATGAGCAGTTCTTC.

A few counts support this clone. The chain carries TRBV5-8 and TRBJ1-3, with a weak D call TRBD1 (5 bases). V dropped 7 bases and J dropped 2 bases, with 13 bases sitting between them. Germline lookup yields CDR1 SGHTS and CDR2 YDEGEE. The CDR3 length is 14 residues. CDR3 region: CASGAVDPGNTIYF. DNA of the CDR3: TGTGCCAGCGGGGCGGTCGACCCTGGAAACACCATATATTTT.

This chain connects TRBV2 to TRBJ2-7, with D uncertain. Looked up from germline, CDR1 is SNHLY and CDR2 is FYNNEI. V lost 1 base, J lost 2 bases, and 6 bases lay in between. The CDR3 has 13 amino acids. The CDR3 DNA reads as TGTGCCAGCAGTGAAGAACAGACCTACGAGCAGTACTTC. Its translation: CASSEEQTYEQYF. The entire variable domain, with the rest obtained from reference TRBV2 and TRBJ2-7, is as follows: EPEVTQTPSHQVTQMGQEVILRCVPISNHLYFYWYRQILGQKVEFLVSFYNNEISEKSEIFDDQFSVERPDGSNFTLKIRSTKLEDSAMYFCASSEEQTYEQYFGPGTRLTVT.

This clone showed up just a few times. The chain carries TRBV5-1 and TRBJ1-1; the match to TRBD1 covers 8 bases. CDR1 is SGHRS and CDR2 is YFSETQ in the germline V gene. The CDR3 is made up of 14 amino acids. Trimming cost V 0 bases and J 3 bases; bases outside gene matches: 1. The CDR3 DNA follows: TGCGCCAGCAGCTTGGAACAGGGGGACACTGAAGCTTTCTTT. It encodes CASSLEQGDTEAFF.

This clone was picked up a small number of times. This rearrangement joins TRBV7-8 to TRBJ2-2; TRBD2 matches 8 bases. CDR1 is SGHVS, CDR2 FQNEAQ, per germline. V shed 5 bases and J 1 base; nucleotides not matched to a gene: 9. This CDR3 comprises 17 residues. The chain's CDR3 is CASSKNPGGMNTGELFF. CDR3 bases: TGTGCCAGCAGCAAAAACCCGGGGGGGATGAACACCGGGGAGCTGTTTTTT.

J is TRBJ1-2 and V is TRBV7-8; the match to TRBD1 covers 7 bases. J was trimmed by 5 bases and V by 5 bases; bases with no gene match: 5. CDR3 length: 13 amino acids. CDR1 and CDR2 (germline): SGHVS, FQNEAQ. In DNA form, the CDR3 reads TGTGCCAGCAGCCCAAACAGGGGTTATGGCTACACCTTC. Translating gives CASSPNRGYGYTF.

This chain uses TRBV4-1 with TRBJ1-4; maybe TRBD1 (6 bases). V gave up 0 bases and J gave up 5 bases, with 13 bases separating them. Germline CDR1 MGHRA, CDR2 YSYEKL. The CDR3 loop spans 16 amino acids. CDR3 residues: CASSQDSGQLNEKLFF. DNA of the CDR3: TGCGCCAGCAGCCAAGATAGCGGACAGCTAAATGAAAAACTGTTTTTT.

The chain uses TRBV13 and TRBJ2-3; D ambiguous. Germline V gene data show CDR1 as PRHDT and CDR2 as FYEKMQ (reference sequence). Trimming cost V 3 bases and J 0 bases, with 10 bases left between them. This CDR3 comprises 15 residues. Here the CDR3 DNA reads TGTGCCAGCAGCTTGAATCGAATTAGCACAGATACGCAGTATTTT. It is translated as CASSLNRISTDTQYF.